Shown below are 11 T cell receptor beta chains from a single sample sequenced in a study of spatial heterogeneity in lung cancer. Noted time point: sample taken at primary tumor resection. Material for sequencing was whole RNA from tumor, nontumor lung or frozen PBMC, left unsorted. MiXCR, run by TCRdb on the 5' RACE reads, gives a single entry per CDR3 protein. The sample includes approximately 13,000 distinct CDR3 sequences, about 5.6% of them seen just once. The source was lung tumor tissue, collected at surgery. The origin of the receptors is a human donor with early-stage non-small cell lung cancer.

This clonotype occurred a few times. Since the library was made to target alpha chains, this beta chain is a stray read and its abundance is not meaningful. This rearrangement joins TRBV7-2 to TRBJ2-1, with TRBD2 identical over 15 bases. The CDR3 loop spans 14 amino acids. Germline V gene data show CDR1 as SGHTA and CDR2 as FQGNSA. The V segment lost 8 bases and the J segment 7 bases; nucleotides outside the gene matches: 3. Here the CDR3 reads CASGLAGGRNEQFF. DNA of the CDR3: TGTGCCAGCGGACTAGCGGGGGGGCGTAATGAGCAGTTCTTC.

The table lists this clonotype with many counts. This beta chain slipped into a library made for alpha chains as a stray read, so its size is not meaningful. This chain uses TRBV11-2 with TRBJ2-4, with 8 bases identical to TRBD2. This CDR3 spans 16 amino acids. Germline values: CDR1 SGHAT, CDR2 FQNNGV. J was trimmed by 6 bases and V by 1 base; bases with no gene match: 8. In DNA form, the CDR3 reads TGTGCCAGCAGCTTAGTTCCGGGGGGGGCCCCAAACATTCAGTACTTC. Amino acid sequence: CASSLVPGGAPNIQYF.

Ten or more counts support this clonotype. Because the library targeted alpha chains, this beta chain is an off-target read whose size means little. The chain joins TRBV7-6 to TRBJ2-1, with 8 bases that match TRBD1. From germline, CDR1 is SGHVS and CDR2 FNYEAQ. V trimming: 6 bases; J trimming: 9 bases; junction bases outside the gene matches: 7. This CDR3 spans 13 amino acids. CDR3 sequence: CASRPQGAGEQFF. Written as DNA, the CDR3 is TGTGCCAGCAGGCCCCAGGGGGCTGGTGAGCAGTTCTTC.

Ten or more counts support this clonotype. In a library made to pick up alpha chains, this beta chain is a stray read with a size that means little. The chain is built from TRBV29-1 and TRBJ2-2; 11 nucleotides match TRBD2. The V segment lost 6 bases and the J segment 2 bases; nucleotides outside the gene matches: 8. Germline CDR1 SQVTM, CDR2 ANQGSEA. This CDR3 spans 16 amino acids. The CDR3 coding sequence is TGCAGCGTCCGACGTAGCGGGAGGGCTAACACCGGGGAGCTGTTTTTT. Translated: CSVRRSGRANTGELFF.

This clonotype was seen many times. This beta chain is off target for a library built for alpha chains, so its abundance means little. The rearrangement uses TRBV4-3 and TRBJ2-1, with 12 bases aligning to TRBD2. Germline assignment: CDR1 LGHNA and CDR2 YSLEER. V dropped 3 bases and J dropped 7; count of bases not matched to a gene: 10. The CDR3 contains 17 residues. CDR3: CASSQALGLAGWNEQFF. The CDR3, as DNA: TGCGCCAGCAGCCAGGCCCTCGGACTAGCGGGGTGGAATGAGCAGTTCTTC.

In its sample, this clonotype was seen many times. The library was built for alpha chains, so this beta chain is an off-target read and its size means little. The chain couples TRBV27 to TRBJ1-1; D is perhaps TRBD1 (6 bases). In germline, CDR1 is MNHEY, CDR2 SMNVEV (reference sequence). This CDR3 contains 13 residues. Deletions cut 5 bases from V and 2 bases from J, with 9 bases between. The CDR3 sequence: CASSRQANTEAFF. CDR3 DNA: TGTGCCAGCAGTCGACAGGCAAACACTGAAGCTTTCTTT.

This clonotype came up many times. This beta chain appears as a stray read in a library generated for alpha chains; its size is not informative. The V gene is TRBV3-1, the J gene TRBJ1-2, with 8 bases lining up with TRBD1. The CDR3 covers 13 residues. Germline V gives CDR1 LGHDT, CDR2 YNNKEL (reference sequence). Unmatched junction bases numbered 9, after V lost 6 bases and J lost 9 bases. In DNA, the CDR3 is TGTGCCAGCAGACAACAGGGGGTGGAGAGCTACACCTTC. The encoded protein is CASRQQGVESYTF.

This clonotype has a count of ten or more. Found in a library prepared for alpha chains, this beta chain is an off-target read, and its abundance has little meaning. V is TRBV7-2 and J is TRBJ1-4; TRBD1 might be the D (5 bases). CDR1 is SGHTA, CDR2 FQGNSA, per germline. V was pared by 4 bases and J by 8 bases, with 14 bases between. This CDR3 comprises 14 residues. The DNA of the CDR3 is TGTGCCAGCAGCTCCCCGGGGCTTCAGGAAAAACTGTTTTTT. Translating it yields CASSSPGLQEKLFF.

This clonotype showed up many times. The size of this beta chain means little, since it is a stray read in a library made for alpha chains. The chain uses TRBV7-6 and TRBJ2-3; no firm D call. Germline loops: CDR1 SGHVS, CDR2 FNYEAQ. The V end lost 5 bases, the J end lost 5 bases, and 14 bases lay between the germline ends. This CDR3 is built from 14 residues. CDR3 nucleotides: TGTGCCAGCAGCGCGACCCCGGGCCAAGATACGCAGTATTTT. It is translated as CASSATPGQDTQYF.

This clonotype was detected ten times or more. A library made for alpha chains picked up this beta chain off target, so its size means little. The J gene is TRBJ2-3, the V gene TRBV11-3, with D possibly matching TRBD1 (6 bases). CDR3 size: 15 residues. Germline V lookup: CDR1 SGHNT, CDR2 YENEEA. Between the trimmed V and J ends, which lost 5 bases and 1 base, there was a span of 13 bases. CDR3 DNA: TGTGCCAGCAGCCCCATGTCAGGGGGCACAGATACGCAGTATTTT. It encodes CASSPMSGGTDTQYF.

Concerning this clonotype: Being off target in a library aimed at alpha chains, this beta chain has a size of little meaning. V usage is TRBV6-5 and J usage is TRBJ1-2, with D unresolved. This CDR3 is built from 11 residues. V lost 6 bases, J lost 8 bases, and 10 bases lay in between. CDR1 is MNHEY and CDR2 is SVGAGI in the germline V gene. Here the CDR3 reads CASRAEGGYTF. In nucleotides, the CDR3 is TGTGCCAGCAGGGCGGAGGGCGGCTACACCTTC.